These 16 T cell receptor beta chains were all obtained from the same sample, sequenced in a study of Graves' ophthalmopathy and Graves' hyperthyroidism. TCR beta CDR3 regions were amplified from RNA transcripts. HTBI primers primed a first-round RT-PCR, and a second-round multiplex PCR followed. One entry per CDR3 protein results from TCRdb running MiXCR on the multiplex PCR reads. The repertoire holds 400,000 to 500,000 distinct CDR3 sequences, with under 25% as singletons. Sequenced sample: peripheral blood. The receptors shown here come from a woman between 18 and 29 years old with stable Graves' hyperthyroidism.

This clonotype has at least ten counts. CDR3 DNA sequence: TGTGCCAGCAGCTTGGGGGGACAGGGGGCCGTGGGCTATGGCTACACCTTC. The encoded protein is CASSLGGQGAVGYGYTF. The V gene is TRBV11-2, the J gene TRBJ1-2, with TRBD1 matching 12 bases. Germline CDR1 and CDR2: SGHAT and FQNNGV. J lost 4 bases, V lost 3 bases, and 9 bases had no gene match. The CDR3 has 17 residues.

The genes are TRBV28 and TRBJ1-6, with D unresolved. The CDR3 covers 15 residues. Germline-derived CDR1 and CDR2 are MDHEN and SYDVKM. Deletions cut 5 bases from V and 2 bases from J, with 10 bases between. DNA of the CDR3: TGTGCCAGCAGTCTCCAGAGGGCCTATAATTCACCCCTCCACTTT. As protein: CASSLQRAYNSPLHF.

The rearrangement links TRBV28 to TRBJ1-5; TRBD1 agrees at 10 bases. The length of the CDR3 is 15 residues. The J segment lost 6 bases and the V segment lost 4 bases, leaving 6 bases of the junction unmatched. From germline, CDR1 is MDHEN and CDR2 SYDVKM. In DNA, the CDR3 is TGTGCCAGCAGTTATGGGACAGGGGATGGTCAGCCCCAGCATTTT. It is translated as CASSYGTGDGQPQHF.

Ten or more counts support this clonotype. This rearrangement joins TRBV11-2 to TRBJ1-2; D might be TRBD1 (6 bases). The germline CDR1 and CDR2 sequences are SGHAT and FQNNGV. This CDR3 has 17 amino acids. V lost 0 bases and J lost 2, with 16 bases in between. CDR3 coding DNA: TGTGCCAGCAGCTTAGATCTGAGTTACAGGGTCAACTATGGCTACACCTTC. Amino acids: CASSLDLSYRVNYGYTF.

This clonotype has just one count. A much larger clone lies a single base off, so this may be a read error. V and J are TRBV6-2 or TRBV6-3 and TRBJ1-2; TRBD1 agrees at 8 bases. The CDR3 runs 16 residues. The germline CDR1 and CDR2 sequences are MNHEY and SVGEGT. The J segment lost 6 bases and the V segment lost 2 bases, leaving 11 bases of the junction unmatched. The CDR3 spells CASSYPAKTGDDGYTF. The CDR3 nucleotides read TGTGCCAGCAGTTACCCCGCGAAGACAGGGGACGATGGCTACACCTTC.

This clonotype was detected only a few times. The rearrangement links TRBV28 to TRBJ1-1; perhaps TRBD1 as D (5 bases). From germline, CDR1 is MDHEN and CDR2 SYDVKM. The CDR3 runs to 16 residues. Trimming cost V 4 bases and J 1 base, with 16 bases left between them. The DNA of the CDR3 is TGTGCCAGCAGTTGGGACCCTGAGGTTGCGAACACTGAAGCTTTCTTT. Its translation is CASSWDPEVANTEAFF.

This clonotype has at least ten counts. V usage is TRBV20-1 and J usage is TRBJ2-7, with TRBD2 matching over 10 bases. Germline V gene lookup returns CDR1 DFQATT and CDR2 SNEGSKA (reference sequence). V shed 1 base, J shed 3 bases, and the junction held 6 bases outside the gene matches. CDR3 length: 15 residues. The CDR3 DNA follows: TGCAGTGCTAGAGTGGGGCTAGCGGGAGTCTACGAGCAGTACTTC. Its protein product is CSARVGLAGVYEQYF.

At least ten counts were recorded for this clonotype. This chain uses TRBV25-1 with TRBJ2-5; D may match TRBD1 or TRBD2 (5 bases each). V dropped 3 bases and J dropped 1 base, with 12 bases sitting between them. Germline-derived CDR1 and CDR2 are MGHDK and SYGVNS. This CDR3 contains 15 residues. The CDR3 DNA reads TGTGCCAGCAGTGAGCCGGGGCCCGCCCAAGAGACCCAGTACTTC. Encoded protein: CASSEPGPAQETQYF.

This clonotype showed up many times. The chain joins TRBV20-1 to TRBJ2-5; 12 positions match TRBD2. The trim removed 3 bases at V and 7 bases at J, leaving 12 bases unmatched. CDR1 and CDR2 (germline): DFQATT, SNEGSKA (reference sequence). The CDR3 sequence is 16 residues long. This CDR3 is CSARSLAGGPHGTQYF. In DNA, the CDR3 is TGCAGTGCTAGGTCTCTAGCGGGAGGGCCACATGGGACCCAGTACTTC.

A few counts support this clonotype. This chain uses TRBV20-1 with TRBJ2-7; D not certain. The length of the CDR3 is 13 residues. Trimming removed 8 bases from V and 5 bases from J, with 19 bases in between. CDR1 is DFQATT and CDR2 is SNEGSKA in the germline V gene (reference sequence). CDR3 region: CSPRSWTGDEQYF. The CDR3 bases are TGCAGTCCTCGAAGTTGGACCGGCGACGAGCAGTACTTC.

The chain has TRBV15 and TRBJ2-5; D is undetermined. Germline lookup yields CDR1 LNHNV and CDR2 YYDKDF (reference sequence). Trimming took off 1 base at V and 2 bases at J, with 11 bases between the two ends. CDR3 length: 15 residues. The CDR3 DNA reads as TGTGCCACCAGCAGAGTGAGGTTCGAGCAAGAGACCCAGTACTTC. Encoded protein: CATSRVRFEQETQYF.

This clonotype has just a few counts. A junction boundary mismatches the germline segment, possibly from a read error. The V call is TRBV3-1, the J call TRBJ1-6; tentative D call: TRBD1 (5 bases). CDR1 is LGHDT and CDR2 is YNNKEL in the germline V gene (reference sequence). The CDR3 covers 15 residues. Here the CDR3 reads CAGSQADNYNSPLHF. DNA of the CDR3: TGTGCCGGCAGCCAGGCGGACAACTATAATTCACCCCTCCACTTT. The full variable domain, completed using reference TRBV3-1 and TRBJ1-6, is DTAVSQTPKYLVTQMGNDKSIKCEQNLGHDTMYWYKQDSKKFLKIMFSYNNKELIINETVPNRFSPKSPDKAHLNLHINSLELGDSAVYFCAGSQADNYNSPLHFGNGTRLTVT.

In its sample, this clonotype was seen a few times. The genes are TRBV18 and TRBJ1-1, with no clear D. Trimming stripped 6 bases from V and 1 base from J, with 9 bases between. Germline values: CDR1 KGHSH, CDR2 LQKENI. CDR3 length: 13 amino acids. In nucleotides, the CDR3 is TGTGCCAGCTCCGGCCAGGAGAACACTGAAGCTTTCTTT. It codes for CASSGQENTEAFF.

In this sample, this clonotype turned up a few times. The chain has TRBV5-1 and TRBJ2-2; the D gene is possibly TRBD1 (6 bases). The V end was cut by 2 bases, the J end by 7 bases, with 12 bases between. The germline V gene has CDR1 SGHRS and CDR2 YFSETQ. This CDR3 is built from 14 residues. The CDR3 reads CASSLIQGGGELFF. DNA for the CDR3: TGCGCCAGCAGCTTAATACAGGGTGGCGGGGAGCTGTTTTTT.

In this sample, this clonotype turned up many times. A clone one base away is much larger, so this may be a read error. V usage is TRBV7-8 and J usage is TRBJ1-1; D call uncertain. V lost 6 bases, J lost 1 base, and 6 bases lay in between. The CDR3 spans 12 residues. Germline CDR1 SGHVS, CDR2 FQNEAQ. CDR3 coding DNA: TGTGCCAGCAGTCACTCGAACACTGAAGCTTTCTTT. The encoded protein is CASSHSNTEAFF.

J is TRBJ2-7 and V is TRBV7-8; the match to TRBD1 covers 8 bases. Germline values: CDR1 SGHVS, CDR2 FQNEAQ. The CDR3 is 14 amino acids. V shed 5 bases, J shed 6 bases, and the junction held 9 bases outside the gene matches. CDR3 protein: CASSPDGTGAEQYF. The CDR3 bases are TGTGCCAGCAGCCCGGACGGGACAGGCGCCGAGCAGTACTTC.